This T cell receptor (beta chain) was observed in a study of T cell repertoires in cytomegalovirus infection. Turning to the study itself: The public TCR beta signatures pointed to both CMV infection and matching HLA type.

The CDR3 spans 15 residues. The germline V gene encodes CDR1 LGHNT and CDR2 FRNRAP. Trimming left V 6 bases short and J 1 base short, with 15 bases between. MiXCR, run by TCRdb on the reads, gives a single entry per CDR3 protein. The repertoire holds a few hundred thousand distinct CDR3 sequences, with 15% to 20% as singletons. The sequencing input was CD8+ T cells from PBMCs. The TCR comes from a human donor in good health (CMV status not recorded). Some clones in this sample may be carry-over from other donors' samples. The V and J genes are TRBV12-5 and TRBJ2-5; the D gene could be TRBD1 or TRBD2 (5 bases each). In DNA form, the CDR3 reads TGTGCTAGTGGACACTCCGGGACCTTCCAAGAGACCCAGTACTTC. Amino acid sequence: CASGHSGTFQETQYF.